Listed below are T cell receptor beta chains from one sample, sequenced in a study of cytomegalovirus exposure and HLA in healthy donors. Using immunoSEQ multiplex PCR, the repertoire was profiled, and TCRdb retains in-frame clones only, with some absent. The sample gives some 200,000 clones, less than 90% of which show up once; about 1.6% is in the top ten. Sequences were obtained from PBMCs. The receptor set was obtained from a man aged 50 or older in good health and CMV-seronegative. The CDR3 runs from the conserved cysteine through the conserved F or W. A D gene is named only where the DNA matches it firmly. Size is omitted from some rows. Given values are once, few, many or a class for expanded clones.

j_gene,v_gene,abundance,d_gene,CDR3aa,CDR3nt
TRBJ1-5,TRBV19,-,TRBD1,CASSISVVGQGTRRNQPQHF,TGTGCCAGTAGTATTAGTGTTGTGGGACAGGGAACTCGAAGGAATCAGCCCCAGCATTTT
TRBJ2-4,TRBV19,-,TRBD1,CASTMTGDNFIGIQYF,TGTGCCAGTACCATGACAGGGGATAACTTCATCGGCATTCAGTACTTC
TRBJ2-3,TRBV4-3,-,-,CASSHQWGLPFTDTQYF,TGCGCCAGCAGCCACCAGTGGGGACTCCCTTTCACAGATACGCAGTATTTT
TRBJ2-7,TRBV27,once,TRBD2,CASSLSGTSGIWEQYF,TGTGCCAGCAGTTTATCGGGGACTAGCGGGATTTGGGAGCAGTACTTC
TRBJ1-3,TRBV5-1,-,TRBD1,CASSLGQGLPGNTIYF,TGCGCCAGCAGCTTGGGACAGGGACTCCCTGGAAACACCATATATTTT
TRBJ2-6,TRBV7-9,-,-,CSSTYQVLSGANVLTF,TGTTCCAGCACGTATCAGGTCCTCTCTGGGGCCAACGTCCTGACTTTC
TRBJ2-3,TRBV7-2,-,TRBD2,CASSSGLAGDTQYF,TGTGCCAGCAGCTCAGGACTAGCGGGAGATACGCAGTATTTT
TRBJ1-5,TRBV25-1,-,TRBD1,CASSPTGGPNQPQHF,TGTGCCAGCAGCCCCACAGGGGGTCCAAATCAGCCCCAGCATTTT
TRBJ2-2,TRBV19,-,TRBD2,CASSMAGGDYTGELFF,TGTGCCAGTAGTATGGCGGGGGGAGACTACACCGGGGAGCTGTTTTTT
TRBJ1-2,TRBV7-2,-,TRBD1,CASSDRVTNYGYTF,TGTGCCAGCAGCGACAGGGTGACGAACTATGGCTACACCTTC
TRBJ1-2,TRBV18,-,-,CASSPREVYGYTF,TGTGCCAGCTCACCACGGGAGGTCTATGGCTACACCTTC
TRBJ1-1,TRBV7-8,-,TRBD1,CASSGYRGRNTEAFF,TGTGCCAGCAGCGGATACAGGGGACGGAACACTGAAGCTTTCTTT
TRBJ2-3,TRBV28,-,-,CASSPPSTDTQYF,TGTGCCAGCAGCCCCCCTAGCACAGATACGCAGTATTTT
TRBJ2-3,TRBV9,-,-,CASSLHLAVSTDTQYF,TGTGCCAGCAGCCTCCACTTAGCGGTGAGCACAGATACGCAGTATTTT